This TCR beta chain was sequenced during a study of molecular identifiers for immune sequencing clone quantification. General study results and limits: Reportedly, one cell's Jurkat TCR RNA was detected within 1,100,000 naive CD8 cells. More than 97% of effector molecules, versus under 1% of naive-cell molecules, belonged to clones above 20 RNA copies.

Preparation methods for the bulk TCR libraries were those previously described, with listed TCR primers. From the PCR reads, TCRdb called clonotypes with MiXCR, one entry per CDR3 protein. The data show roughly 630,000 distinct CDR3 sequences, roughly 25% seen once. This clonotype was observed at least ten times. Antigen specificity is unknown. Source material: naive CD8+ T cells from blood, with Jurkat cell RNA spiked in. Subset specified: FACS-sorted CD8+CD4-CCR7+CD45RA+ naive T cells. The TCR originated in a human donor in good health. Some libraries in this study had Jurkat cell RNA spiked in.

The CDR3 region has the DNA TGTGCCAGCAGCGAAGCGAGCTCCTACGAGCAGTACTTC. Protein sequence: CASSEASSYEQYF. The chain recombines TRBV7-2 with TRBJ2-7; no clear D. V lost 5 bases, J lost 0 bases, and 8 bases lay in between. The CDR3 is 13 residues long. Germline V gene lookup returns CDR1 SGHTA and CDR2 FQGNSA.